This T cell receptor (beta chain) was captured by sequencing in a study of beta chain features in type 1 diabetes. Without exception, sorted populations had purity beyond 95%. The authors reverse transcribed all of the isolated RNA, so sequencing captured expressed TCRB transcripts. Sequencing was performed with immunoSEQ multiplex PCR; in TCRdb, only in-frame clones are kept and a portion is missing. This sample yields 600,000 to 700,000 clones, of which 9.5% to 15% are seen a single time; roughly 0.11% belongs to the top ten. Study results and limitations: The study found moderately but significantly shorter TCRB CDR3s in all four CD4+ subsets of Type 1 diabetes patients.

Only a few counts were recorded for this clone. Its target is unknown. The CDR3 has 13 residues. From germline, CDR1 is SQVTM and CDR2 ANQGSEA. Trimming at V came to 3 bases and at J to 2 bases, leaving 2 bases not matched to a gene. The sequencing input was naive CD4+ T cells from blood. The TCR comes from a man aged 25 to 45 with type 1 diabetes. The rearrangement uses TRBV29-1 and TRBJ2-3, with 7 bases aligning to TRBD1. The CDR3 here is CSVDGTATDTQYF. In DNA, the CDR3 is TGCAGCGTTGACGGGACAGCCACAGATACGCAGTATTTT.